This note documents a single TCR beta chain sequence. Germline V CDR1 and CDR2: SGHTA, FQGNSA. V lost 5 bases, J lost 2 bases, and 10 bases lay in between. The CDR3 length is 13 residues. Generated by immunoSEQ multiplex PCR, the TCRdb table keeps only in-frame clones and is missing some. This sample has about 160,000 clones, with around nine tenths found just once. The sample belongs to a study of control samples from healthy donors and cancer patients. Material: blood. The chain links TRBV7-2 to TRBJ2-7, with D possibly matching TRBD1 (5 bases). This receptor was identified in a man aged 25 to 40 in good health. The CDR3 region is CASSATETYEQYF. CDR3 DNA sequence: TGTGCCAGCAGCGCGACAGAGACCTACGAGCAGTACTTC. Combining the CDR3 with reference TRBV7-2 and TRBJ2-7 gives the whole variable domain GAGVSQSPSNKVTEKGKDVELRCDPISGHTALYWYRQSLGQGLEFLIYFQGNSAPDKSGLPSDRFSAERTGGSVSTLTIQRTQQEDSAVYLCASSATETYEQYFGPGTRLTVT.